Following are 30 T cell receptor beta chains from one sample sequenced in a study of T cells in Graves' hyperthyroidism and ophthalmopathy. Amplified TCR beta CDR3 regions came from RNA transcripts. In the first-round RT-PCR of the TCR CDR3, the HTBI primer set was used. TCRdb analysed the multiplex PCR reads with MiXCR anew, one entry per CDR3 protein. The sample lists 540,000 or so distinct CDR3 sequences, around 46% occurring once. Sequenced: peripheral blood or thyroid tissue (not recorded which). The source is an adult woman with Graves' disease, either hyperthyroidism or ophthalmopathy (not recorded which).

This clonotype appeared a few times. This sequence joins TRBV15 and TRBJ1-1; TRBD1 might be the D (6 bases). Trimming shortened V by 4 bases and J by 0 bases, and 12 bases separated the two germline ends. Per germline, CDR1 LNHNV and CDR2 YYDKDF (reference sequence). CDR3 length equals 15 residues. The CDR3: CATSISGHLNTEAFF. CDR3 DNA sequence: TGTGCCACCAGCATCTCGGGACATCTGAACACTGAAGCTTTCTTT.

This chain uses TRBV25-1 with TRBJ2-5, with D perhaps given as TRBD1 or TRBD2 (6 bases each). The CDR3 has 14 residues. Germline CDR1 reads MGHDK; CDR2 reads SYGVNS. V was clipped by 6 bases and J by 5 bases, with 16 bases between them. The DNA of the CDR3 is TGTGCCAGCAGCAACAGGGAGGTTGGGGAGACCCAGTACTTC. Protein: CASSNREVGETQYF.

On this clonotype: The junction departs from germline at one end; a sequencing error may be responsible. This chain links TRBV13 with TRBJ2-6, with TRBD1 as a possible D gene (5 bases). Germline V gene data show CDR1 as PRHDT and CDR2 as FYEKMQ (reference sequence). The CDR3 runs to 15 residues. The CDR3 spells CASSLGVEGANVLTF. CDR3 coding DNA: TGTGCCAGCAGCCTAGGGGTGGAGGGGGCCAACGTCCTGACTTTC.

The chain has TRBV7-9 and TRBJ1-3; 7 bases are shared with TRBD1. The length of the CDR3 is 16 residues. Unmatched junction bases numbered 17, after V lost 5 bases and J lost 10 bases. Germline V gene data show CDR1 as SEHNR and CDR2 as FQNEAQ (reference sequence). For the CDR3, the DNA is TGTGCCAGCAGCCCGTGGCAGGGGGGTATAGGAGAGACCATATATTTT. Protein product: CASSPWQGGIGETIYF.

V is TRBV20-1 and J is TRBJ1-3, with 10 bases fitting TRBD1. The CDR3 has 15 residues. Trimming cost V 0 bases and J 4 bases; bases outside gene matches: 3. From germline, CDR1 is DFQATT and CDR2 SNEGSKA (reference sequence). CDR3 amino acids: CSAREDRGLGNTIYF. In DNA form, the CDR3 reads TGCAGTGCTAGAGAAGACAGGGGGCTAGGAAACACCATATATTTT.

This clonotype was found many times. The chain uses TRBV6-5 and TRBJ2-7; D gene uncertain. Trimming removed 6 bases at V and 0 bases at J, with 15 bases between. Germline CDR1 reads MNHEY; CDR2 reads SVGAGI. The CDR3 is 15 amino acids. The CDR3 protein is CASSSRSDSSYEQYF. CDR3 DNA sequence: TGTGCCAGCAGCTCCCGTTCAGACTCCTCCTACGAGCAGTACTTC.

This clonotype was detected many times. The CDR3 spells CSAIGGGRGRATQYF. CDR3 DNA sequence: TGCAGTGCAATAGGGGGGGGCAGGGGTCGTGCGACCCAGTACTTC. This chain connects TRBV20-1 to TRBJ2-5; TRBD2 is a possible D gene (7 bases). The CDR3 length is 15 residues. Germline V gene sequence: CDR1 DFQATT, CDR2 SNEGSKA (reference sequence). V was clipped by 6 bases and J by 7 bases, with 24 bases between them.

This clonotype has a count of ten or more. V and J are TRBV5-1 and TRBJ2-7; maybe TRBD1 (7 bases). This CDR3 is built from 15 residues. Germline V lookup: CDR1 SGHRS, CDR2 YFSETQ. V was shortened by 4 bases and J by 6 bases, with 20 bases between the two germline ends. CDR3 sequence (DNA): TGCGCCAGCAGCCCAGGGGGGACTGGGTCAGGCGAGCAGTACTTC. Translated: CASSPGGTGSGEQYF.

V and J are TRBV4-1 and TRBJ1-5, with D unresolved. This CDR3 contains 15 residues. V lost 4 bases and J lost 5, with 15 bases in between. Germline loops: CDR1 MGHRA, CDR2 YSYEKL. This CDR3 reads CASSPSSSLDQPQHF. CDR3 nucleotides: TGCGCCAGCAGCCCGAGTTCGAGCCTAGATCAGCCCCAGCATTTT.

The sample holds many counts of this clonotype. J is TRBJ1-5 and V is TRBV7-8; weak D call: TRBD1 (6 bases). The CDR3 is made up of 15 amino acids. The germline gives CDR1 SGHVS, CDR2 FQNEAQ. Trimming removed 5 bases from V and 9 bases from J, with 20 bases in between. CDR3 bases: TGTGCCAGCAGCCTTTTTGGGGGGCTACGAGGGCCCCAGCATTTT. Protein sequence: CASSLFGGLRGPQHF. Using reference TRBV7-8 and TRBJ1-5 for the parts outside the CDR3, the full variable domain is GAGVSQSPRYKVAKRGQDVALRCDPISGHVSLFWYQQALGQGPEFLTYFQNEAQLDKSGLPSDRFFAERPEGSVSTLKIQRTQQEDSAVYLCASSLFGGLRGPQHFGDGTRLSIL.

This clonotype was picked up many times. The chain is built from TRBV12-3 or TRBV12-4 and TRBJ2-7; the D gene could be TRBD1 or TRBD2 (5 bases each). The V end lost 2 bases, the J end lost 3 bases, and 11 bases lay between the germline ends. The CDR3 is 14 amino acids. CDR3 nucleotides: TGTGCCAGCAGTTTATACGGGACGCACTACGAGCAGTACTTC. It translates to CASSLYGTHYEQYF.

The table lists this clonotype with many counts. The chain employs TRBV20-1 and TRBJ2-7; 8 positions agree with TRBD2. Germline loops: CDR1 DFQATT, CDR2 SNEGSKA (reference sequence). The CDR3 runs to 13 residues. Trimming removed 2 bases from V and 9 bases from J; junction bases left unmatched: 9. The CDR3 DNA is TGCAGTGCTAGAAGCCGGGAGGGGCTTCGGCAGTACTTC. Protein product: CSARSREGLRQYF.

This clonotype was seen once. Given a much more abundant clone one base away, this may be a read error. The V gene is TRBV7-9, the J gene TRBJ2-3; D gene uncertain. The length of the CDR3 is 13 residues. Germline V gene data show CDR1 as SEHNR and CDR2 as FQNEAQ (reference sequence). Trimming left V 4 bases short and J 6 bases short, with 11 bases between. This CDR3 is CASSSHIGDTQYF. In DNA, the CDR3 is TGTGCCAGCAGCTCTCACATTGGGGATACGCAGTATTTT.

This clonotype was found a few times. The rearrangement joins TRBV7-9 to TRBJ2-7, with TRBD1 matching over 11 bases. The CDR3 consists of 14 residues. Per the germline V gene, CDR1 is SEHNR and CDR2 is FQNEAQ (reference sequence). The V segment lost 5 bases and the J segment 6 bases; nucleotides outside the gene matches: 6. CDR3 sequence: CASSASGTGGEQYF. CDR3 in DNA: TGTGCCAGCAGCGCCTCCGGGACAGGGGGCGAGCAGTACTTC.

This clonotype has a count of ten or more. In nucleotides, the CDR3 is TGTGCCAGCAGCCTAGACAGCACAACTAATGAAAAACTGTTTTTT. This sequence encodes CASSLDSTTNEKLFF. V usage is TRBV7-9 and J usage is TRBJ1-4, with D maybe TRBD1 (5 bases). Germline V gene lookup returns CDR1 SEHNR and CDR2 FQNEAQ (reference sequence). Trimming took off 5 bases at V and 0 bases at J, with 10 bases between the two ends. The CDR3 loop spans 15 amino acids.

The V gene is TRBV19, the J gene TRBJ1-1; D gene unclear. The CDR3 is 11 residues long. V was clipped by 10 bases and J by 0 bases, with 6 bases between them. Germline assignment: CDR1 LNHDA and CDR2 SQIVND (reference sequence). The CDR3 bases are TGTGCCACCACGGTGAACACTGAAGCTTTCTTT. The encoded protein is CATTVNTEAFF.

The J gene is TRBJ1-1, the V gene TRBV4-1; D gene ambiguous. V shed 4 bases and J shed 5 bases, with 14 bases lying between them. The V gene's germline CDR1 is MGHRA and CDR2 YSYEKL. The CDR3 is 14 residues long. CDR3 sequence: CASSPSVGSTEAFF. CDR3 nucleotides: TGCGCCAGCAGCCCGTCCGTGGGTTCGACTGAAGCTTTCTTT.

Ten or more counts support this clonotype. V usage is TRBV7-9 and J usage is TRBJ2-2; either TRBD1 or TRBD2 may supply D (6 bases each). This CDR3 is 14 amino acids long. Trimming pared 5 bases from V and 2 bases from J, leaving 9 bases between. CDR1 is SEHNR and CDR2 is FQNEAQ in the germline V gene (reference sequence). In DNA form, the CDR3 reads TGTGCCAGCAGCGAGGGGGGAAACACCGGGGAGCTGTTTTTT. Protein sequence: CASSEGGNTGELFF.

This clonotype was observed at least ten times. The DNA for the CDR3 is TGTGCCAGCAGCTTAGACGGGTCGGATCAGCCCCAGCATTTT. Translated, it gives CASSLDGSDQPQHF. The chain joins TRBV7-9 to TRBJ1-5; the D is unclear. The V and J ends lost 1 base and 5 bases respectively, with 9 bases between them. In germline, CDR1 is SEHNR, CDR2 FQNEAQ (reference sequence). The CDR3 sequence is 14 residues long.

This clonotype was counted at least ten times. This chain connects TRBV2 to TRBJ1-5, with 9 bases matching TRBD1. V was pared by 7 bases and J by 6 bases, with 10 bases of the junction left unmatched. Per germline, CDR1 SNHLY and CDR2 FYNNEI. The CDR3 spans 15 residues. This CDR3 reads CASTAGTGSSQPQHF. CDR3 nucleotide sequence: TGTGCCAGCACGGCCGGGACAGGGAGTAGTCAGCCCCAGCATTTT.

In this sample, this clonotype turned up many times. The chain is built from TRBV2 and TRBJ1-5; TRBD1 matches at 8 bases. Germline loops: CDR1 SNHLY, CDR2 FYNNEI. CDR3 length: 14 residues. The trim removed 6 bases at V and 3 bases at J, leaving 4 bases unmatched. The CDR3 spells CASRLGQVNQPQHF. The CDR3 DNA follows: TGTGCCAGCAGATTGGGACAGGTCAATCAGCCCCAGCATTTT.

As to this clonotype: A much bigger clone sits one base away, suggesting this may be a read error. V usage is TRBV3-1 and J usage is TRBJ2-5, with 8 bases aligning to TRBD2. Trimming took 1 base from V and 9 from J; bases not matched to a gene: 7. The germline gives CDR1 LGHDT, CDR2 YNNKEL (reference sequence). This CDR3 is 14 amino acids long. CDR3 DNA sequence: TGTGCCAGCAGCCAAGGACTAGCGAGACCCGCCCAGTACTTC. Its protein product is CASSQGLARPAQYF.

This clonotype occurred once. The gene calls are TRBV20-1 and TRBJ1-4; D is uncertain. The CDR3 extends over 13 amino acids. Looked up from germline, CDR1 is DFQATT and CDR2 is SNEGSKA (reference sequence). Trimming removed 5 bases at V and 8 bases at J, with 15 bases between. CDR3 residues: CSAGQGFGEKLFF. The CDR3 DNA follows: TGCAGTGCTGGGCAAGGGTTTGGGGAAAAACTGTTTTTT.

The chain links TRBV18 to TRBJ2-5; the D is unclear. The CDR3 is 14 residues long. The germline CDR1 and CDR2 sequences are KGHSH and LQKENI. The V and J ends lost 3 bases and 0 bases respectively, with 8 bases between them. CDR3 residues: CASSPTSYQETQYF. In DNA form, the CDR3 reads TGTGCCAGCTCACCTACGTCATACCAAGAGACCCAGTACTTC.

This clonotype was seen at least ten times. The chain employs TRBV5-1 and TRBJ2-7, with 9 bases identical to TRBD2. The germline V gene has CDR1 SGHRS and CDR2 YFSETQ. CDR3 length equals 16 residues. After removal of 0 bases from V and 4 bases from J, the junction contained 8 bases not matched to a gene. CDR3 protein: CASSLVVAGEIYEQYF. The CDR3 region has the DNA TGCGCCAGCAGCTTGGTGGTAGCGGGAGAGATATACGAGCAGTACTTC.

This clonotype has ten or more counts. This chain links TRBV28 with TRBJ1-1, with a tentative D call TRBD1 (5 bases). CDR3 size: 14 residues. In germline, CDR1 is MDHEN, CDR2 SYDVKM. V dropped 6 bases and J dropped 1 base, with 12 bases sitting between them. DNA of the CDR3: TGTGCCAGCAGCTTGACCCAGGGGAACACTGAAGCTTTCTTT. Residues: CASSLTQGNTEAFF.

V gene TRBV2 combines with J gene TRBJ1-6, with D hard to call. CDR3 length: 14 amino acids. Germline V gene sequence: CDR1 SNHLY, CDR2 FYNNEI. V was clipped by 8 bases and J by 5 bases, with 13 bases between them. The CDR3 DNA sequence: TGTGCCAGCCTAACGGACGGGAATAATTCACCCCTCCACTTT. Translation gives CASLTDGNNSPLHF. The variable domain in full, with the rest retrieved from reference TRBV2 and TRBJ1-6, is EPEVTQTPSHQVTQMGQEVILRCVPISNHLYFYWYRQILGQKVEFLVSFYNNEISEKSEIFDDQFSVERPDGSNFTLKIRSTKLEDSAMYFCASLTDGNNSPLHFGNGTRLTVT.

This clonotype was counted ten times or more. This chain connects TRBV10-3 to TRBJ2-5, with a weak D call TRBD1 (5 bases). This CDR3 spans 14 amino acids. Germline loops: CDR1 ENHRY, CDR2 SYGVKD. The V end lost 5 bases, the J end lost 2 bases, and 12 bases lay between the germline ends. CDR3 region: CAISLSGAQETQYF. DNA for the CDR3: TGTGCCATCAGTCTTAGTGGGGCTCAAGAGACCCAGTACTTC.

V is TRBV7-9 and J is TRBJ1-2; 10 bases align to TRBD1. Germline lookup yields CDR1 SEHNR and CDR2 FQNEAQ (reference sequence). V dropped 6 bases and J dropped 4; count of bases not matched to a gene: 11. This CDR3 has 16 amino acids. This CDR3 reads CASSSGQGVNSYGYTF. CDR3 nucleotides: TGTGCCAGCAGTTCCGGACAGGGGGTTAATAGCTATGGCTACACCTTC.

The V and J genes are TRBV2 and TRBJ1-3; TRBD1 might be the D (6 bases). V shed 6 bases and J shed 7 bases, with 13 bases lying between them. This CDR3 contains 13 residues. The germline V gene has CDR1 SNHLY and CDR2 FYNNEI. CDR3 residues: CASRGTIWNTIYF. The CDR3 DNA follows: TGTGCCAGCAGGGGGACAATTTGGAACACCATATATTTT.